A selection of T cell receptor beta chains follows, all from one sample in a study of OX40 agonist ivuxolimab in advanced cancers. Method: immunoSEQ multiplex PCR; TCRdb's copy keeps in-frame clones and lacks some. The sample lists 40,000 to 55,000 clones, roughly 82% seen once, with roughly 2.2% in the top ten. The starting material was CD4+ or CD8+ T cells sorted from blood, obtained in a trial of the OX40 agonist ivuxolimab. The receptors derive from an adult with an advanced solid tumor such as melanoma, head and neck, liver or kidney cancer. The CDR3 runs from the conserved cysteine through the conserved F or W. A D gene is named only where the DNA matches it firmly. Size is stated for part of the rows, as once, few or many counts, or as a class when the clone is expanded.

TRBV30	TRBD2	TRBJ2-1	-	CAWSPGASGLLGEQFF	TGTGCCTGGAGCCCGGGGGCTAGCGGGCTCTTAGGTGAGCAGTTCTTC
TRBV19	-	TRBJ1-5	-	CAVGGLGVSGNQPQHF	TGTGCCGTCGGTGGTCTAGGGGTTTCGGGCAATCAGCCCCAGCATTTT
TRBV7-9	-	TRBJ1-1	medium-sized	CASSPGGDTEAFF	TGTGCCAGCAGCCCTGGGGGGGACACTGAAGCTTTCTTT
TRBV19	-	TRBJ1-1	-	CASTDLGVRTEAFF	TGTGCCAGTACCGATCTTGGGGTGCGGACTGAAGCTTTCTTT
TRBV27	-	TRBJ1-2	-	CASSFDGTNYGYTF	TGTGCCAGCAGTTTTGACGGCACTAACTATGGCTACACCTTC
TRBV19	TRBD1	TRBJ2-7	-	CASCPGQGSLYEQYF	TGTGCCAGTTGCCCGGGACAGGGAAGTTTATACGAGCAGTACTTC
TRBV10-3	TRBD2	TRBJ2-7	few	CAISASGTSGNEQYF	TGTGCCATCAGTGCCTCCGGGACTAGCGGGAACGAGCAGTACTTC
TRBV5-1	TRBD1	TRBJ2-5	-	CASSPGQLQETQYF	TGCGCCAGCAGCCCGGGACAGCTCCAAGAGACCCAGTACTTC
TRBV28	-	TRBJ1-3	-	CASSLRGGAIYF	TGTGCCAGCAGTTTAAGGGGGGGAGCCATATATTTT
TRBV7-8	-	TRBJ1-2	-	CASSLDTRYGYTF	TGTGCCAGCAGCTTAGATACGCGGTATGGCTACACCTTC
TRBV6-1	-	TRBJ2-7	-	CASSEVYQSYEQYF	TGTGCCAGCAGTGAAGTGTACCAATCCTACGAGCAGTACTTC
TRBV6-6	-	TRBJ1-4	-	CASSYRENNEKLFF	TGTGCCAGCAGTTACCGGGAGAATAATGAAAAACTGTTTTTT
TRBV4-1	-	TRBJ2-5	-	CASSQEPRGGKETQYF	TGCGCCAGCAGCCAAGAGCCCAGGGGGGGTAAAGAGACCCAGTACTTC
TRBV15	-	TRBJ1-2	-	CATSREEGNGYTF	TGTGCCACCAGCAGAGAGGAGGGGAATGGCTACACCTTC
TRBV27	-	TRBJ2-3	-	CASSPLPPGLTDTQYF	TGTGCCAGCAGCCCCCTTCCCCCGGGACTCACAGATACGCAGTATTTT
TRBV2	-	TRBJ1-1	-	CASSVVNGGARYTEAFF	TGTGCCAGCAGTGTCGTAAATGGGGGGGCGCGGTACACTGAAGCTTTCTTT
TRBV16	-	TRBJ1-2	-	CASSHETGKGTLENYGYTF	TGTGCCAGCAGCCATGAAACAGGGAAAGGAACCTTAGAAAACTATGGCTACACCTTC
TRBV27	-	TRBJ1-6	-	CASSFVGAPLHF	TGTGCCAGCAGTTTCGTTGGGGCACCCCTCCACTTT
TRBV5-6	TRBD1	TRBJ2-7	-	CASSLGAGGSAAYEQYF	TGTGCCAGCAGCTTGGGGGCAGGGGGCTCAGCGGCCTACGAGCAGTACTTC
TRBV29-1	TRBD2	TRBJ2-7	-	CSVEASGGYEQYF	TGCAGCGTTGAGGCTAGCGGGGGGTACGAGCAGTACTTC
TRBV11-2	TRBD1	TRBJ1-3	-	CASSARTGGGNTIYF	TGTGCCAGCAGCGCACGGACAGGGGGCGGGAACACCATATATTTT
TRBV7-9	-	TRBJ1-5	-	CASSPQGSNQPQHF	TGTGCCAGCAGCCCCCAGGGTAGCAATCAGCCCCAGCATTTT
TRBV18	-	TRBJ2-5	-	CASSPGSSGEETQYF	TGTGCCAGCTCACCAGGTTCCAGCGGAGAAGAGACCCAGTACTTC
TRBV29-1	-	TRBJ2-5	-	CSVTRGQETQYF	TGCAGCGTCACCCGGGGGCAAGAGACCCAGTACTTC
TRBV2	TRBD1	TRBJ1-1	-	CASRKDAGTEEAFF	TGTGCCAGCAGGAAGGATGCCGGGACAGAAGAAGCTTTCTTT